The TCR beta chain described here comes from a study of T cells in Graves' hyperthyroidism and ophthalmopathy. Uncontrolled infections, other autoimmune diseases, pregnancy or lactation led to exclusion of patients. The CDR3 contains 18 residues. Germline trimming cut 3 bases from V and 0 bases from J; bases unmatched to any gene: 3. Researchers amplified the TCR beta CDR3 regions from RNA transcripts. The HTBI primer set served for first-round RT-PCR of the TCR CDR3. TCRdb fed the multiplex PCR reads into MiXCR, producing one record per CDR3 protein. The sample includes about 360,000 distinct CDR3 sequences, less than 15% seen only once; the top ten take about 9.1%.

This TCR was recovered from a woman younger than 35 with Graves' hyperthyroidism. The V call is TRBV12-3 or TRBV12-4, the J call TRBJ2-4; 15 positions match TRBD2. The sample consisted of blood. The CDR3 loop is CASSLGLAGGLAKNIQYF. DNA of the CDR3: TGTGCCAGCAGTTTGGGACTAGCGGGGGGCCTAGCCAAAAACATTCAGTACTTC.